These T cell receptor beta chains were read from a single sample in a study of cytomegalovirus exposure and HLA in healthy donors. Only in-frame clones appear in the TCRdb table, and some are missing; sequencing was by immunoSEQ multiplex PCR. The sample shows about 120,000 clones, 81% of them seen only once. The specimen was PBMCs. These receptors were collected from a woman in her thirties in good health and CMV-seronegative. The CDR3 runs from the conserved cysteine through the conserved F or W. The order of the fields is V gene, D gene, J gene, clone size, CDR3 protein, CDR3 DNA. D genes are given only for firm matches. Some rows have no size entry. The others give once, few or many, or a class for an expanded clone.

TRBV27	TRBD1	TRBJ2-6	.	CASTGQISGANVLTF	TGTGCCAGCACGGGACAGATATCTGGGGCCAACGTCCTGACTTTC
TRBV7-2	.	TRBJ2-7	.	CASSLQRGNFGEQYF	TGTGCCAGCAGCTTACAGCGCGGGAACTTTGGCGAGCAGTACTTC
TRBV7-2	TRBD1	TRBJ1-1	.	CASSLLGATGANTEAFF	TGTGCCAGCAGCTTACTTGGAGCGACAGGGGCGAACACTGAAGCTTTCTTT
TRBV5-1	TRBD1	TRBJ1-1	.	CASSLRTGVLLNTEAFF	TGCGCCAGCAGCCTCCGGACAGGAGTCTTACTGAACACTGAAGCTTTCTTT
TRBV7-2	TRBD2	TRBJ2-3	.	CASSLVGGRGADTQYF	TGTGCCAGCAGCTTAGTCGGCGGGAGAGGGGCAGATACGCAGTATTTT
TRBV19	.	TRBJ1-1	.	CASTQGQNTEAFF	TGTGCCAGTACCCAAGGACAGAACACTGAAGCTTTCTTT
TRBV7-6	TRBD2	TRBJ2-7	.	CASSLVSGTSSDEQYF	TGTGCCAGCAGCTTAGTTTCCGGGACTAGTAGCGACGAGCAGTACTTC
TRBV7-2	TRBD1	TRBJ1-2	.	CASSLWDRGTYGYTF	TGTGCCAGCAGCCTTTGGGACAGGGGAACCTATGGCTACACCTTC
TRBV7-9	TRBD2	TRBJ2-7	few	CASSRGLAGPRSYEQYF	TGTGCCAGCAGCCGCGGACTAGCGGGGCCCCGCTCCTACGAGCAGTACTTC
TRBV25-1	.	TRBJ2-1	once	CAGSRSEGYNEQFF	TGTGCCGGCAGTCGGTCGGAGGGGTACAATGAGCAGTTCTTC
TRBV5-1	TRBD1	TRBJ2-1	few	CASSLGGTGAQYNEQFF	TGCGCCAGCAGCTTGGGGGGGACAGGGGCACAATACAATGAGCAGTTCTTC
TRBV10-2	TRBD1	TRBJ1-4	.	CASSGGATGAEKLFF	TGCGCCAGCAGTGGAGGGGCGACAGGGGCTGAAAAACTGTTTTTT
TRBV13	.	TRBJ1-4	.	CASSRGRGRLFF	TGTGCCAGCAGCAGGGGACGGGGGAGGTTGTTTTTT
TRBV5-1	.	TRBJ2-7	.	CASVRDSSWGEQYF	TGCGCCAGCGTCCGGGACTCATCATGGGGCGAGCAGTACTTC
TRBV4-3	TRBD2	TRBJ2-1	once	CASSQDLFREGRYNEQFF	TGCGCCAGCAGCCAAGATCTGTTCCGGGAGGGCCGCTACAATGAGCAGTTCTTC
TRBV10-2	TRBD2	TRBJ2-7	.	CASSEGAGGPYEQYF	TGCGCCAGCAGTGAGGGAGCGGGAGGTCCCTACGAGCAGTACTTC
TRBV4-2	TRBD2	TRBJ2-7	few	CASSQNSGSSYEQYF	TGTGCCAGCAGCCAAAACAGCGGGAGTAGCTACGAGCAGTACTTC
TRBV2	TRBD1	TRBJ2-7	.	CASKRLGTGGSYEQYF	TGTGCCAGCAAGAGGTTAGGGACAGGGGGCTCCTACGAGCAGTACTTC
TRBV28	TRBD1	TRBJ1-2	.	CASSPGQENYGYTF	TGTGCCAGCAGTCCGGGACAGGAAAACTATGGCTACACCTTC
TRBV7-2	TRBD1	TRBJ2-7	.	CASSSTGIYEQYF	TGTGCCAGCAGCTCGACAGGGATCTACGAGCAGTACTTC
TRBV28	TRBD1	TRBJ2-5	.	CASSLGGTGLQETQYF	TGTGCCAGCAGTTTAGGTGGGACAGGGCTACAAGAGACCCAGTACTTC
TRBV28	.	TRBJ2-1	.	CASSINNEQFF	TGTGCCAGCAGTATAAACAATGAGCAGTTCTTC
TRBV5-4	.	TRBJ2-7	.	CASSLAGQSYEQYF	TGTGCCAGCAGCTTGGCTGGGCAGAGCTACGAGCAGTACTTC
TRBV10-3	.	TRBJ2-1	.	CAIRGTEDEQFF	TGTGCCATCAGGGGTACTGAGGATGAGCAGTTCTTC
TRBV6-4	TRBD2	TRBJ2-1	few	CASSESTSGNNEQFF	TGTGCCAGCAGTGAATCCACTAGCGGTAACAATGAGCAGTTCTTC
TRBV18	TRBD2	TRBJ2-7	.	CASSPAGGAYEQYF	TGTGCCAGCTCACCAGCGGGAGGCGCATACGAGCAGTACTTC
TRBV6-5	TRBD1	TRBJ1-1	.	CASSYGVDRGHVAFF	TGTGCCAGCAGTTATGGCGTAGACAGGGGACATGTAGCTTTCTTT
TRBV6-1	TRBD1	TRBJ1-1	.	CASTEQGASTEAFF	TGTGCCAGCACTGAACAGGGGGCGAGCACTGAAGCTTTCTTT
TRBV18	TRBD1	TRBJ1-4	.	CASSPTGGGGEKLFF	TGTGCCAGCTCACCCACAGGGGGCGGAGGCGAAAAACTGTTTTTT
TRBV2	TRBD2	TRBJ2-2	few	CASKGLANTGELFF	TGTGCCAGCAAGGGACTAGCGAACACCGGGGAGCTGTTTTTT
TRBV27	TRBD2	TRBJ2-7	.	CASRGTGGGRYEQYF	TGTGCCAGCAGGGGGACTGGCGGGGGACGCTACGAGCAGTACTTC
TRBV7-2	TRBD2	TRBJ2-5	.	CASSRIGLAQETQYF	TGTGCCAGCAGCCGCATTGGACTAGCGCAAGAGACCCAGTACTTC
TRBV9	.	TRBJ2-7	once	CASSVAVGEGSYEQYF	TGTGCCAGCAGCGTAGCTGTCGGGGAAGGCTCCTACGAGCAGTACTTC
TRBV27	.	TRBJ1-5	.	CASSLGGGQPQHF	TGTGCCAGCAGTTTAGGGGGCGGTCAGCCCCAGCATTTT
TRBV11-2	.	TRBJ1-5	.	CASSLVDWVGNQPQHF	TGTGCCAGCAGCCTGGTGGACTGGGTCGGCAATCAGCCCCAGCATTTT
TRBV7-8	.	TRBJ1-6	.	CASSLGRTAINSPLHF	TGTGCCAGCAGCTTAGGGCGGACAGCGATTAATTCACCCCTCCACTTT
TRBV28	.	TRBJ1-5	.	CASSLYGGGLPQHF	TGTGCCAGCAGTTTATACGGGGGAGGCCTGCCCCAGCATTTT
TRBV5-1	.	TRBJ2-1	.	CAREGWTGVSYNEQFF	TGCGCCAGAGAGGGATGGACGGGAGTCTCCTACAATGAGCAGTTCTTC
TRBV4-1	.	TRBJ2-3	.	CASSHIADTQYF	TGCGCCAGCAGCCACATAGCAGATACGCAGTATTTT
TRBV5-4	TRBD2	TRBJ2-7	.	CASSLGGSGTPYEQYF	TGTGCCAGCAGCTTGGGAGGGAGCGGGACTCCCTACGAGCAGTACTTC
TRBV9	TRBD2	TRBJ2-5	.	CASSGGLAGEETQYF	TGTGCCAGCAGCGGTGGACTAGCGGGAGAAGAGACCCAGTACTTC
TRBV6-1	.	TRBJ2-5	.	CASSEQAFWTQYF	TGTGCCAGCAGTGAACAGGCGTTCTGGACCCAGTACTTC
TRBV6-1	TRBD1	TRBJ2-3	.	CASSGWDRGPAGTDTQYF	TGTGCCAGCAGTGGCTGGGACAGGGGGCCCGCGGGGACAGATACGCAGTATTTT
TRBV28	TRBD1	TRBJ1-3	.	CASSLWTGDSGNTIYF	TGTGCCAGCAGTCTCTGGACAGGGGACTCTGGAAACACCATATATTTT
TRBV2	TRBD1	TRBJ1-1	.	CASSDPRQGANTEAFF	TGTGCCAGCAGTGACCCCCGACAGGGGGCCAATACTGAAGCTTTCTTT
TRBV5-1	.	TRBJ1-2	once	CASSLARQSGYTF	TGCGCCAGCAGCTTGGCTAGGCAATCCGGCTACACCTTC
TRBV27	TRBD1	TRBJ2-1	.	CASSHGQGRGNEQFF	TGTGCCAGCAGTCACGGACAGGGAAGGGGCAATGAGCAGTTCTTC
TRBV25-1	.	TRBJ2-5	.	CASSEVGRQETQYF	TGTGCCAGCAGTGAGGTCGGTCGCCAAGAGACCCAGTACTTC
TRBV10-1	TRBD2	TRBJ2-7	.	CASSDLARTSGSDHISDLPRVQYF	TGCGCCAGCAGTGACCTAGCCCGGACTAGCGGGAGCGACCATATCTCAGACCTTCCCCGGGTGCAGTACTTC
TRBV27	.	TRBJ1-5	.	CASRQGHLGNQPQHF	TGTGCCAGCAGGCAGGGGCATTTAGGCAATCAGCCCCAGCATTTT
TRBV29-1	TRBD1	TRBJ2-1	once	CSAGTATYNEQFF	TGCAGCGCCGGGACAGCTACCTACAATGAGCAGTTCTTC
TRBV4-1	TRBD2	TRBJ2-7	.	CASSQETGGGREQYF	TGCGCCAGCAGCCAAGAAACTGGGGGGGGAAGGGAGCAGTACTTC
TRBV28	TRBD1	TRBJ2-2	.	CASGGTGGAGELFF	TGTGCCAGCGGGGGGACAGGGGGAGCCGGGGAGCTGTTTTTT
TRBV5-1	.	TRBJ2-1	.	CASSATSAEPREQFF	TGCGCCAGCAGCGCGACTTCCGCGGAGCCGAGGGAGCAGTTCTTC
TRBV7-3	.	TRBJ2-2	.	CASRKNAGAPATTGELFF	TGTGCCAGCAGAAAAAATGCAGGGGCACCAGCAACCACCGGGGAGCTGTTTTTT